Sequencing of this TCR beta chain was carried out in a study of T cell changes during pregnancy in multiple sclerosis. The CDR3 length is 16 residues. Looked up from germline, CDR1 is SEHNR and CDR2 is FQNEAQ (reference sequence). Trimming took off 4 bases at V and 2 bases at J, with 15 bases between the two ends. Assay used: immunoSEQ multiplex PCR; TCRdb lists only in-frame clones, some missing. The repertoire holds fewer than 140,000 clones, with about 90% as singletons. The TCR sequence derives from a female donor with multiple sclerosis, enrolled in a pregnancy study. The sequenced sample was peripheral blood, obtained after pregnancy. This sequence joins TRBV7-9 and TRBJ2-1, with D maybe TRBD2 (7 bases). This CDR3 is CASSSGGGGAYNEQFF. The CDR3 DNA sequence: TGTGCCAGCAGCTCCGGCGGGGGCGGGGCCTACAATGAGCAGTTCTTC.